The 21 T cell receptor beta chains reported below all come from one sample, sequenced in a study of OX40 agonist ivuxolimab in advanced cancers. Here immunoSEQ multiplex PCR was the method, and the copy in TCRdb shows in-frame clones only, minus some. The sample holds fewer than 90,000 clones; around 86% are singletons and the top ten take roughly 2.5%. The material sequenced was CD4+ or CD8+ T cells sorted from blood, taken in a trial of the OX40 agonist ivuxolimab. The receptors derive from an adult with an advanced solid tumor such as melanoma, head and neck, liver or kidney cancer.

The gene calls are TRBV7-9 and TRBJ1-2, with a tentative D call TRBD1 (5 bases). Germline V gives CDR1 SEHNR, CDR2 FQNEAQ (reference sequence). This CDR3 is built from 12 residues. With 8 bases removed from V and 5 bases from J, the gap between germline ends came to 12 bases. CDR3 DNA: TGTGCCAGCCGGGACTCCACATATGGCTACACCTTC. This encodes CASRDSTYGYTF.

This clone has only a few counts. The chain joins TRBV28 to TRBJ2-7; D assignment may be TRBD1 or TRBD2 (6 bases each). The CDR3 has 14 amino acids. The V and J ends lost 5 bases and 4 bases respectively, with 15 bases between them. CDR1 is MDHEN, CDR2 SYDVKM, per germline. CDR3 sequence (DNA): TGTGCCAGCAGTCCCCTTGGGGGGCTATACGAGCAGTACTTC. As protein: CASSPLGGLYEQYF.

The rearrangement joins TRBV27 to TRBJ1-1; weak D call: TRBD1 (5 bases). Germline V CDR1 and CDR2: MNHEY, SMNVEV (reference sequence). This CDR3 is built from 13 residues. The CDR3 sequence: CACRGVWNTEAFF. In nucleotides, the CDR3 is TGTGCTTGTCGAGGGGTTTGGAACACTGAAGCTTTCTTT.

This clone turned up a few times. The rearrangement uses TRBV6-5 and TRBJ1-5; 9 bases align to TRBD1. CDR1 and CDR2 (germline): MNHEY, SVGAGI. The CDR3 runs 15 residues. J lost 5 bases, V lost 4 bases, and 6 bases had no gene match. CDR3 bases: TGTGCCAGCAGTTTCGACGGGACAGGGTATCAGCCCCAGCATTTT. Translating it yields CASSFDGTGYQPQHF.

This chain joins TRBV6-5 and TRBJ2-7, with a weak D call TRBD1 (6 bases). Trimming removed 1 base at V and 5 bases at J, with 15 bases between. This CDR3 contains 15 residues. CDR1 is MNHEY, CDR2 SVGAGI, per germline. The CDR3 is CASSYLGGIRDEQYF. CDR3 nucleotides: TGTGCCAGCAGTTACTTAGGGGGTATAAGGGACGAGCAGTACTTC.

This sequence joins TRBV5-4 and TRBJ1-6, with 7 bases fitting TRBD1. Germline V gene data show CDR1 as SGHNT and CDR2 as YYREEE (reference sequence). V was clipped by 4 bases and J by 0 bases; unmatched bases: 13. The CDR3 runs 19 residues. The CDR3 coding sequence is TGTGCCAGCAGCGGGACGGGACAGCCTAGAAGCTCCTATAATTCACCCCTCCACTTT. This gives the protein CASSGTGQPRSSYNSPLHF.

This chain joins TRBV6-5 and TRBJ2-7; D remains unclear. Germline V gene sequence: CDR1 MNHEY, CDR2 SVGAGI. Trimming removed 1 base at V and 3 bases at J, with 10 bases between. The CDR3 is made up of 14 amino acids. The CDR3 DNA reads as TGTGCCAGCAGTTACTTTGACACTTTCTACGAGCAGTACTTC. It encodes CASSYFDTFYEQYF.

Details on this clone: Distinct nucleotide sequences in the sample also encode this CDR3. V gene TRBV7-2 combines with J gene TRBJ1-5; D might be TRBD1 (6 bases). This CDR3 spans 15 amino acids. Trimming removed 1 base at V and 7 bases at J, with 14 bases between. The germline V gene has CDR1 SGHTA and CDR2 FQGNSA. CDR3 residues: CASSLGTGRNQPQHF. The CDR3 nucleotides read TGTGCCAGCAGCTTAGGCACAGGGCGGAACCAGCCCCAGCATTTT.

CDR3 sequence (DNA): TGTGCCAGCAGCTTGGACCCACGGGCAGAAGAGACCCAGTACTTC. It yields the protein CASSLDPRAEETQYF. The chain uses TRBV5-6 and TRBJ2-5, with no clear D. The CDR3 has 15 residues. Deletions cut 0 bases from V and 3 bases from J, with 12 bases between. Germline CDR1 SGHDT, CDR2 YYEEEE.

The chain uses TRBV5-6 and TRBJ1-5; D is perhaps TRBD1 (5 bases). Germline V lookup: CDR1 SGHDT, CDR2 YYEEEE. V gave up 0 bases and J gave up 0 bases, with 19 bases separating them. This CDR3 region has 19 residues. This CDR3 is CASSLGTVQGGLSNQPQHF. DNA for the CDR3: TGTGCCAGCAGCTTGGGAACAGTTCAGGGAGGCCTTAGCAATCAGCCCCAGCATTTT.

The rearrangement joins TRBV7-6 to TRBJ2-3; D may be TRBD1 (5 bases). V dropped 5 bases and J dropped 3 bases, with 27 bases sitting between them. Per the germline V gene, CDR1 is SGHVS and CDR2 is FNYEAQ. CDR3 length: 19 amino acids. Written as DNA, the CDR3 is TGTGCCAGCAGCCCCCGAACACAGGTCAACTACATCTCGACAGATACGCAGTATTTT. It codes for CASSPRTQVNYISTDTQYF. The full variable domain, with the rest looked up from reference TRBV7-6 and TRBJ2-3, is GAGVSQSPRYKVTKRGQDVALRCDPISGHVSLYWYRQALGQGPEFLTYFNYEAQQDKSGLPNDRFSAERPEGSISTLTIQRTEQRDSAMYRCASSPRTQVNYISTDTQYFGPGTRLTVL.

The chain is built from TRBV28 and TRBJ2-6; TRBD1 aligns across 9 bases. Germline V lookup: CDR1 MDHEN, CDR2 SYDVKM. This CDR3 has 17 residues. Trimming cost V 8 bases and J 12 bases; bases outside gene matches: 20. The CDR3 loop is CASGAGQGILTGSVLTF. The CDR3 region has the DNA TGTGCCAGCGGCGCGGGACAGGGAATTCTTACAGGGTCCGTCCTGACTTTC.

V and J are TRBV10-3 and TRBJ1-2; perhaps TRBD1 as D (6 bases). The V gene lost 6 bases and the J gene lost 6 bases, with 17 bases spanning the gap. Germline CDR1 reads ENHRY; CDR2 reads SYGVKD. The CDR3 totals 14 residues. In DNA, the CDR3 is TGTGCCATCAGGAGCCGGGACAAGGGGGATGGCTACACCTTC. As protein: CAIRSRDKGDGYTF.

The chain couples TRBV5-1 to TRBJ1-1, with D unresolved. The CDR3 totals 13 residues. Trimming shortened V by 2 bases and J by 1 base, and 6 bases separated the two germline ends. Germline CDR1 reads SGHRS; CDR2 reads YFSETQ. CDR3 residues: CASSFDTNTEAFF. DNA of the CDR3: TGCGCCAGCAGCTTCGATACGAACACTGAAGCTTTCTTT.

The gene calls are TRBV4-3 and TRBJ2-2; 10 positions agree with TRBD2. This CDR3 spans 18 amino acids. The trim removed 1 base at V and 8 bases at J, leaving 13 bases unmatched. Germline V gene data show CDR1 as LGHNA and CDR2 as YSLEER. The CDR3 coding sequence is TGCGCCAGCAGCCAAGTTGCGCCCGGAGCGGGGGGGCCGGGGGAGCTGTTTTTT. Translation gives CASSQVAPGAGGPGELFF.

CDR3 protein: CASSLVASGSETQYF. The DNA for the CDR3 is TGCGCCAGCAGCTTGGTTGCTAGCGGTTCGGAGACCCAGTACTTC. V usage is TRBV5-1 and J usage is TRBJ2-5, with 7 bases identical to TRBD2. The germline V gene encodes CDR1 SGHRS and CDR2 YFSETQ. The CDR3 has 15 amino acids. Germline trimming cut 0 bases from V and 5 bases from J; bases unmatched to any gene: 7.

V usage is TRBV14 and J usage is TRBJ2-6; D gene unclear. Germline V lookup: CDR1 SGHDN, CDR2 FVKESK. Trimming stripped 1 base from V and 0 bases from J, with 10 bases between. CDR3 length equals 17 residues. The CDR3 loop is CASSQGGDTSGANVLTF. In DNA, the CDR3 is TGTGCCAGCAGCCAAGGTGGAGACACCTCTGGGGCCAACGTCCTGACTTTC.

The chain recombines TRBV5-8 with TRBJ2-3, with 9 bases matching TRBD2. The CDR3 covers 16 residues. V shed 0 bases and J 1 base; nucleotides not matched to a gene: 3. Germline assignment: CDR1 SGHTS and CDR2 YDEGEE. The DNA of the CDR3 is TGTGCCAGCAGCTTGGTATTAGCGGGGGGCACAGATACGCAGTATTTT. It translates to CASSLVLAGGTDTQYF.

The chain joins TRBV5-4 to TRBJ1-6; 7 bases agree with TRBD1. CDR1 and CDR2 from the germline V gene are SGHNT and YYREEE (reference sequence). The trim removed 4 bases at V and 8 bases at J, leaving 6 bases unmatched. The CDR3 runs 14 residues. The DNA for the CDR3 is TGTGCCAGCAGCGTACAGGGGAACGATTCACCCCTCCACTTT. Protein sequence: CASSVQGNDSPLHF. The variable domain in full, completed from reference TRBV5-4 and TRBJ1-6, reads ETGVTQSPTHLIKTRGQQVTLRCSSQSGHNTVSWYQQALGQGPQFIFQYYREEENGRGNFPPRFSGLQFPNYSSELNVNALELDDSALYLCASSVQGNDSPLHFGNGTRLTVT.

The V and J genes are TRBV27 and TRBJ1-2; D not certain. V lost 0 bases, J lost 8 bases, and 7 bases lay in between. The CDR3 sequence is 12 residues long. Looked up from germline, CDR1 is MNHEY and CDR2 is SMNVEV (reference sequence). CDR3 region: CASSLSGYGYTF. The CDR3 nucleotides are TGTGCCAGCAGTTTATCGGGGTACGGCTACACCTTC.

CDR3 loop: CASSQDRGSNQPQHF. DNA of the CDR3: TGCGCCAGCAGCCAAGACAGGGGTAGCAATCAGCCCCAGCATTTT. This chain links TRBV4-3 with TRBJ1-5, with D possibly being TRBD1 (6 bases). CDR1 is LGHNA and CDR2 is YSLEER in the germline V gene. The CDR3 spans 15 residues. Trimming pared 0 bases from V and 0 bases from J, leaving 6 bases between.